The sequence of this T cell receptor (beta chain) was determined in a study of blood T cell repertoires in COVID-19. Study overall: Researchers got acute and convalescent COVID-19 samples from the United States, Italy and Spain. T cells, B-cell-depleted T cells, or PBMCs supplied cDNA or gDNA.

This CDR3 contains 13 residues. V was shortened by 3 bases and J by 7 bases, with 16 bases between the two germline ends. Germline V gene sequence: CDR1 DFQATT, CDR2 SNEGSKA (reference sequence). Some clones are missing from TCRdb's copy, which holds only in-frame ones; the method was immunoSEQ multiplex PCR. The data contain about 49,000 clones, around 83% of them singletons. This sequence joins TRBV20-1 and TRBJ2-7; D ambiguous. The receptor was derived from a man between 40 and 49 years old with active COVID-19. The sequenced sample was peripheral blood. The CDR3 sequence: CSASFKAFSEQYF. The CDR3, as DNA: TGCAGTGCTAGTTTCAAAGCGTTCAGTGAGCAGTACTTC.